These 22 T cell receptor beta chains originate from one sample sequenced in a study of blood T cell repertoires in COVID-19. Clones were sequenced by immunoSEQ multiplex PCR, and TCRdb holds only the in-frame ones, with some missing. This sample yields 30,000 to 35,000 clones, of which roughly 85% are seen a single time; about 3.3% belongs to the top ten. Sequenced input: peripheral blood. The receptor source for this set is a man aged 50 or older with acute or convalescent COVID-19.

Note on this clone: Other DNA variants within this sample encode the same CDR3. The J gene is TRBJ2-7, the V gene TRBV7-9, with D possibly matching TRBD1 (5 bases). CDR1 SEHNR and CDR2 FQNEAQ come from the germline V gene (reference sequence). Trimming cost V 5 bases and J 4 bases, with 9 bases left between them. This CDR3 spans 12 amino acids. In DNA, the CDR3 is TGTGCCAGCAGCCCCAGGGAATACGAGCAGTACTTC. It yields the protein CASSPREYEQYF.

In DNA form, the CDR3 reads TGTGCCAGCAGCTCTCTCGGGGGTATCGACGAGCAGTACTTC. The encoded protein is CASSSLGGIDEQYF. The chain combines TRBV7-9 with TRBJ2-7; D is possibly TRBD2 (6 bases). This CDR3 region has 14 residues. V was clipped by 4 bases and J by 5 bases, with 15 bases between them. CDR1 is SEHNR, CDR2 FQNEAQ, per germline (reference sequence).

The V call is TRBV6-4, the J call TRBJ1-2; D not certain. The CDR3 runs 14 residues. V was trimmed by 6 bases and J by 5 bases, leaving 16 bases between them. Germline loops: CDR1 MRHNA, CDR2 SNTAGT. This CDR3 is CASSVTGRSYGYTF. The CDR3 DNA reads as TGTGCCAGCAGCGTAACTGGGAGGTCTTATGGCTACACCTTC.

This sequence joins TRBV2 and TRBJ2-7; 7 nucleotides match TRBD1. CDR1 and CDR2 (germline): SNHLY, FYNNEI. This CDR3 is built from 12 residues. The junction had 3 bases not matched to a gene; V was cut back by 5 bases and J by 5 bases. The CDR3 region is CASSRDSHEQYF. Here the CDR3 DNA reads TGTGCCAGCAGTCGGGACAGCCACGAGCAGTACTTC.

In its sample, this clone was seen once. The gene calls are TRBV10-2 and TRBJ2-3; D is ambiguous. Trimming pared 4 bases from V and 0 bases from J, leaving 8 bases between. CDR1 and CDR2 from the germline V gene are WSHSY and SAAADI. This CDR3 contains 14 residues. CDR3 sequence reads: CASSVVTSTDTQYF. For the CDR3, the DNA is TGCGCCAGCAGTGTTGTGACTAGCACAGATACGCAGTATTTT.

The CDR3 spells CASSFDRLDGYTF. The CDR3 DNA reads TGTGCCAGCAGCTTCGACAGGCTGGACGGCTACACCTTC. The chain links TRBV28 to TRBJ1-2; a weak D match, TRBD1 (6 bases). The germline V gene has CDR1 MDHEN and CDR2 SYDVKM. The CDR3 contains 13 residues. Trimming took off 6 bases at V and 8 bases at J, with 16 bases between the two ends.

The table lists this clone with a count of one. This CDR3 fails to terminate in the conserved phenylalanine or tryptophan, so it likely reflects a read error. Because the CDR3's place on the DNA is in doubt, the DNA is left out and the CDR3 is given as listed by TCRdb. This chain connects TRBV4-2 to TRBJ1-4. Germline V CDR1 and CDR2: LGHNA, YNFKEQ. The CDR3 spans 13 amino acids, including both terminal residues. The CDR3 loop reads CASSQDTFFTCKL.

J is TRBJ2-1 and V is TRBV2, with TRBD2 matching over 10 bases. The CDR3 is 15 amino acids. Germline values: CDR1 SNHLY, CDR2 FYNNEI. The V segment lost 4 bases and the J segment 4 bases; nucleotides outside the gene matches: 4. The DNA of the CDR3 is TGTGCCAGCAGTGCCTATAGCGGGAGGTACAATGAGCAGTTCTTC. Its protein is CASSAYSGRYNEQFF.

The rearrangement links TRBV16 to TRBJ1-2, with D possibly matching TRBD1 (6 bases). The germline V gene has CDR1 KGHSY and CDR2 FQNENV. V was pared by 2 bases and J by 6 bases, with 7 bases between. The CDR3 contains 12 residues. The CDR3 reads CASSQNRDGYTF. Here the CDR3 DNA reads TGTGCCAGCAGCCAAAACAGGGATGGCTACACCTTC.

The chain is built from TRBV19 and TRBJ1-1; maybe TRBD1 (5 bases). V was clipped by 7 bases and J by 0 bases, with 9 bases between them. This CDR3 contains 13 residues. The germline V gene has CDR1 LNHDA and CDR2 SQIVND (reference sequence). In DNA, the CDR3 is TGTGCCAGTAAGTACAGGTTGAACACTGAAGCTTTCTTT. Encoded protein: CASKYRLNTEAFF.

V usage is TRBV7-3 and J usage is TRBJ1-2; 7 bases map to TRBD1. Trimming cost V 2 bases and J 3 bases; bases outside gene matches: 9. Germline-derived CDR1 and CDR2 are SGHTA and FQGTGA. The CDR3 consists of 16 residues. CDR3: CASSLLYGTEHYGYTF. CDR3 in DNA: TGTGCCAGCAGCTTATTGTACGGGACAGAGCACTATGGCTACACCTTC.

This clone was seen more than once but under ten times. The CDR3 here is CASSTRQGEAFF. DNA of the CDR3: TGTGCCAGTAGTACCCGACAGGGGGAAGCTTTCTTT. The chain employs TRBV19 and TRBJ1-1; TRBD1 matches at 8 bases. The germline V gene has CDR1 LNHDA and CDR2 SQIVND (reference sequence). With V trimmed by 4 bases and J by 8 bases, 3 bases remained unmatched. The CDR3 has 12 amino acids.

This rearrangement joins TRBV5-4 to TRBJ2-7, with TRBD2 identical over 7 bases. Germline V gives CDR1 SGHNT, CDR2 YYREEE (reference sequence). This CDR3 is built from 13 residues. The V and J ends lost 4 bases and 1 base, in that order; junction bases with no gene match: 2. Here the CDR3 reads CASSRTSSYEQYF. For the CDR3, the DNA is TGTGCCAGCAGCCGGACTAGTTCCTACGAGCAGTACTTC.

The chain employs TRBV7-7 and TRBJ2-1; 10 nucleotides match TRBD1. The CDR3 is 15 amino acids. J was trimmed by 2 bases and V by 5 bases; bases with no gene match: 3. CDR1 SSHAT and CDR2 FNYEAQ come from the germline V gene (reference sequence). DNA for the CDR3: TGTGCCAGCAGCCAAGGACAGGGGGCCTACAATGAGCAGTTCTTC. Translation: CASSQGQGAYNEQFF.

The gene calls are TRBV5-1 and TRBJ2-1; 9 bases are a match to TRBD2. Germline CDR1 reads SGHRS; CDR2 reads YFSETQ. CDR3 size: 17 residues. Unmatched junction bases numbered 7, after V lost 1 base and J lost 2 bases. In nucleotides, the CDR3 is TGCGCCAGCAGCTTGCGTCCTAGCGGGGTCCCCTACAATGAGCAGTTCTTC. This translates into CASSLRPSGVPYNEQFF.

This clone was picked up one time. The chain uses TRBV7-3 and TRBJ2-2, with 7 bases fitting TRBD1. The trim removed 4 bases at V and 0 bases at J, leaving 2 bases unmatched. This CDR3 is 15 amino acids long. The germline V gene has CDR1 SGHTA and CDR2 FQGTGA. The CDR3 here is CASSSGTANTGELFF. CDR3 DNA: TGTGCCAGCAGCTCCGGGACAGCGAACACCGGGGAGCTGTTTTTT.

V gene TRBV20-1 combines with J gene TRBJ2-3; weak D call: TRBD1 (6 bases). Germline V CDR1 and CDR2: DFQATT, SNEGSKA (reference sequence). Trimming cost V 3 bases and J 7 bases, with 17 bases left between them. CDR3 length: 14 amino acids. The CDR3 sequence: CSASEHRAPHTQYF. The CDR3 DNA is TGCAGTGCTAGTGAGCACAGGGCCCCACATACGCAGTATTTT.

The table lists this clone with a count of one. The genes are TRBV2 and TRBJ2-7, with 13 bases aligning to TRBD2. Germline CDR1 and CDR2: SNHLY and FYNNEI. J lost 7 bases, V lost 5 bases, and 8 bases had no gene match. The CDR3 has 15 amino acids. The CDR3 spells CASSQLGLAGREQYF. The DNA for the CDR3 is TGTGCCAGCAGTCAACTGGGACTAGCGGGGAGGGAGCAGTACTTC.

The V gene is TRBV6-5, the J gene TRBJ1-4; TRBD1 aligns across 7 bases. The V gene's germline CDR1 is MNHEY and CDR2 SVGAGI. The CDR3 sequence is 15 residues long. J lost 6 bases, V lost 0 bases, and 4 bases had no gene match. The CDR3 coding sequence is TGTGCCAGCAGTTACTCTTACAGGGGAGATGAAAAACTGTTTTTT. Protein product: CASSYSYRGDEKLFF.

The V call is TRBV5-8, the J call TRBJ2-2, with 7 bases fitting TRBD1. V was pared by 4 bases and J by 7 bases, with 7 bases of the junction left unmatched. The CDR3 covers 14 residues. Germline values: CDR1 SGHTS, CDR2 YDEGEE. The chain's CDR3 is CASSVDRVGGELFF. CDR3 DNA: TGTGCCAGCAGCGTCGACAGGGTCGGCGGGGAGCTGTTTTTT.

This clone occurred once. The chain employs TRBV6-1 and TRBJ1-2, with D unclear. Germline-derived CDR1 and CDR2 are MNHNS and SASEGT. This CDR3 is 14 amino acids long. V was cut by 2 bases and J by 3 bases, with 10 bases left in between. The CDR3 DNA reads TGTGCCAGCAGTGAATTTTCGAGGTACTATGGCTACACCTTC. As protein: CASSEFSRYYGYTF.

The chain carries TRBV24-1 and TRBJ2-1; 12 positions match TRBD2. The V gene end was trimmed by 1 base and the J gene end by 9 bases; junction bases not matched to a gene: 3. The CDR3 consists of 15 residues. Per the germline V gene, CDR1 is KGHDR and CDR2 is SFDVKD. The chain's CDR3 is CATSDLLAGGTEQFF. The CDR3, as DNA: TGTGCCACCAGTGATTTACTAGCGGGAGGTACTGAGCAGTTCTTC.